This entry lists 20 T cell receptor beta chains sequenced from one sample in a study of OX40 agonist ivuxolimab in advanced cancers. Clones were sequenced by immunoSEQ multiplex PCR, and TCRdb holds only the in-frame ones, with some missing. Of roughly 90,000 clones in the sample, approximately 91% were seen once. This material consisted of CD4+ or CD8+ T cells sorted from blood, taken in a trial of the OX40 agonist ivuxolimab. All receptors come from an adult with an advanced solid tumor such as melanoma, head and neck, liver or kidney cancer.

The chain combines TRBV11-2 with TRBJ2-2; 8 bases are shared with TRBD1. The CDR3 runs to 16 residues. Germline lookup yields CDR1 SGHAT and CDR2 FQNNGV. V lost 5 bases and J lost 4; bases outside the gene matches: 9. The CDR3 nucleotides are TGTGCCAGCAGCCATTCCGGGACAGGACCCACCGGGGAGCTGTTTTTT. Its translation is CASSHSGTGPTGELFF.

CDR3 in DNA: TGTGCCAGCAGTGTTATTACCGGGACTAGCTCCCTCACAGATACGCAGTATTTT. This translates into CASSVITGTSSLTDTQYF. The V and J genes are TRBV6-1 and TRBJ2-3; 9 nucleotides align to TRBD2. Germline values: CDR1 MNHNS, CDR2 SASEGT. The J segment lost 2 bases and the V segment lost 4 bases, leaving 13 bases of the junction unmatched. The CDR3 has 18 residues.

The rearrangement joins TRBV7-8 to TRBJ1-5; D perhaps matches TRBD1 (5 bases). CDR1 and CDR2 (germline): SGHVS, FQNEAQ. The CDR3 has 14 residues. V lost 0 bases and J 6 bases, leaving 9 bases between the germline ends. The CDR3 DNA reads as TGTGCCAGCAGCTTAGCGCTGGGGGGTCAGCCCCAGCATTTT. It codes for CASSLALGGQPQHF. Complete variable domain (other parts from reference TRBV7-8 and TRBJ1-5): GAGVSQSPRYKVAKRGQDVALRCDPISGHVSLFWYQQALGQGPEFLTYFQNEAQLDKSGLPSDRFFAERPEGSVSTLKIQRTQQEDSAVYLCASSLALGGQPQHFGDGTRLSIL.

The V gene is TRBV9, the J gene TRBJ2-3; the D is unclear. The CDR3 has 15 residues. V gave up 3 bases and J gave up 3 bases, with 14 bases separating them. Per germline, CDR1 SGDLS and CDR2 YYNGEE. As DNA, the CDR3 is TGTGCCAGCAGCGCTTCGGACGGAACGACAGATACGCAGTATTTT. Amino acids: CASSASDGTTDTQYF.

This chain uses TRBV19 with TRBJ1-5; D is unclear. The germline CDR1 and CDR2 sequences are LNHDA and SQIVND (reference sequence). This CDR3 has 15 amino acids. The V gene lost 1 base and the J gene lost 3 bases, with 10 bases spanning the gap. CDR3: CASSIAGGDNQPQHF. The CDR3 nucleotides read TGTGCCAGTAGTATAGCGGGCGGGGACAATCAGCCCCAGCATTTT.

The chain links TRBV27 to TRBJ1-2, with D uncertain. Per the germline V gene, CDR1 is MNHEY and CDR2 is SMNVEV (reference sequence). This CDR3 is 14 amino acids long. The V end was cut by 4 bases, the J end by 1 base, with 10 bases between. The chain's CDR3 is CASSSPKSNYGYTF. The CDR3 nucleotides are TGTGCCAGCAGTTCCCCCAAGAGTAACTATGGCTACACCTTC.

This sequence joins TRBV5-1 and TRBJ1-1; D may be TRBD1 (6 bases). The V and J ends lost 4 bases and 1 base respectively, with 14 bases between them. This CDR3 is 15 amino acids long. The germline CDR1 and CDR2 sequences are SGHRS and YFSETQ. In DNA, the CDR3 is TGCGCCAGCAGCCAAATGGGGACACCGAACACTGAAGCTTTCTTT. Its protein is CASSQMGTPNTEAFF.

This clone was seen a handful of times. The V gene is TRBV30, the J gene TRBJ2-2, with 8 bases lining up with TRBD1. With 0 bases clipped from V and 9 bases from J, the junction kept 9 bases outside the gene matches. The CDR3 runs to 15 residues. Germline CDR1 reads GTSNPN; CDR2 reads SVGIG (reference sequence). The CDR3 DNA sequence: TGTGCCTGGAGTGTTAAAGACAGGGGTGTTAGGGAGCTGTTTTTT. Amino acid sequence: CAWSVKDRGVRELFF.

The chain joins TRBV11-1 to TRBJ1-1; D unresolved. V dropped 1 base and J dropped 1 base, with 7 bases sitting between them. The CDR3 is 14 amino acids. Per the germline V gene, CDR1 is SGHAT and CDR2 is FQDESV (reference sequence). CDR3 sequence (DNA): TGTGCCAGCAGCTTAGAGTTGTGGAACACTGAAGCTTTCTTT. Its protein product is CASSLELWNTEAFF. Complete variable domain (other parts from reference TRBV11-1 and TRBJ1-1): EAEVAQSPRYKITEKSQAVAFWCDPISGHATLYWYRQILGQGPELLVQFQDESVVDDSQLPKDRFSAERLKGVDSTLKIQPAELGDSAMYLCASSLELWNTEAFFGQGTRLTVV.

This sequence joins TRBV7-2 and TRBJ1-2, with D hard to call. This CDR3 region has 13 residues. Germline V gives CDR1 SGHTA, CDR2 FQGNSA. Trimming cost V 5 bases and J 2 bases, with 9 bases left between them. The CDR3 is CASSAQQNYGYTF. CDR3 sequence (DNA): TGTGCCAGCAGCGCGCAGCAAAACTATGGCTACACCTTC. Together with reference TRBV7-2 and TRBJ1-2, the CDR3 gives the full variable domain: GAGVSQSPSNKVTEKGKDVELRCDPISGHTALYWYRQSLGQGLEFLIYFQGNSAPDKSGLPSDRFSAERTGGSVSTLTIQRTQQEDSAVYLCASSAQQNYGYTFGSGTRLTVV.

This clone was recorded once. This chain's CDR3 is CASSGTSGDNEQFF. DNA of the CDR3: TGTGCCAGCTCAGGGACTAGCGGCGACAATGAGCAGTTCTTC. V is TRBV18 and J is TRBJ2-1; 11 bases match TRBD2. Germline assignment: CDR1 KGHSH and CDR2 LQKENI. The CDR3 totals 14 residues. Trimming removed 5 bases from V and 5 bases from J; junction bases left unmatched: 2. The complete variable domain, with remaining parts taken from reference TRBV18 and TRBJ2-1, reads NAGVMQNPRHLVRRRGQEARLRCSPMKGHSHVYWYRQLPEEGLKFMVYLQKENIIDESGMPKERFSAEFPKEGPSILRIQQVVRGDSAAYFCASSGTSGDNEQFFGPGTRLTVL.

The chain uses TRBV5-6 and TRBJ2-1; D is unresolved. CDR1 and CDR2 (germline): SGHDT, YYEEEE. The length of the CDR3 is 13 residues. V gave up 0 bases and J gave up 3 bases, with 4 bases separating them. The CDR3 sequence: CASSLGDYNEQFF. CDR3 DNA sequence: TGTGCCAGCAGCTTGGGGGACTACAATGAGCAGTTCTTC.

As DNA, the CDR3 is TGTGCCAGTAGTATAGATGGACAGGGGGCAACCACAGATACGCAGTATTTT. Its protein product is CASSIDGQGATTDTQYF. The chain combines TRBV19 with TRBJ2-3; TRBD1 agrees at 11 bases. The CDR3 extends over 17 amino acids. Germline CDR1 is LNHDA and CDR2 is SQIVND (reference sequence). V lost 0 bases to trimming and J lost 2 bases; unmatched junction nucleotides: 4.

The chain is built from TRBV28 and TRBJ2-7; 11 bases line up with TRBD2. The V gene's germline CDR1 is MDHEN and CDR2 SYDVKM. V was clipped by 6 bases and J by 0 bases; unmatched bases: 4. The CDR3 consists of 15 residues. CDR3 nucleotides: TGTGCCAGCAGGCCCGGGACTAGCGGCTCCTACGAGCAGTACTTC. Translating it yields CASRPGTSGSYEQYF.

The chain carries TRBV5-1 and TRBJ2-5, with TRBD1 identical over 12 bases. J gave up 5 bases and V 2 bases, and 7 bases lay outside the gene matches. The CDR3 runs to 16 residues. Germline V gives CDR1 SGHRS, CDR2 YFSETQ. The CDR3 reads CASSLEGQGAGETQYF. The CDR3 nucleotides read TGCGCCAGCAGCTTAGAGGGACAGGGGGCAGGGGAGACCCAGTACTTC.

This chain connects TRBV5-4 to TRBJ2-5, with D perhaps matching TRBD1 (5 bases). CDR1 SGHNT and CDR2 YYREEE come from the germline V gene (reference sequence). This CDR3 has 16 residues. Trimming cost V 0 bases and J 5 bases, with 17 bases left between them. The CDR3 nucleotides read TGTGCCAGCAGCTTGGATACAGGATTCCGAGAGGAGACCCAGTACTTC. As protein: CASSLDTGFREETQYF.

The genes are TRBV7-8 and TRBJ2-5; 7 nucleotides align to TRBD2. This CDR3 spans 14 amino acids. Trimming at V came to 6 bases and at J to 5 bases, leaving 9 bases not matched to a gene. CDR1 and CDR2 from the germline V gene are SGHVS and FQNEAQ. CDR3 in DNA: TGTGCCAGCAGTCCTATGACTAGCCAGGAGACCCAGTACTTC. Protein product: CASSPMTSQETQYF.

In this sample, this clone turned up once. The chain uses TRBV19 and TRBJ2-7, with no clear D. CDR1 and CDR2 (germline): LNHDA, SQIVND (reference sequence). Trimming shortened V by 9 bases and J by 10 bases, and 16 bases separated the two germline ends. The CDR3 length is 11 residues. For the CDR3, the DNA is TGTGCCAGAGGATGGCGTATGCTACAGTACTTC. Its protein is CARGWRMLQYF. The full variable domain, its missing parts supplied by reference TRBV19 and TRBJ2-7, is DGGITQSPKYLFRKEGQNVTLSCEQNLNHDAMYWYRQDPGQGLRLIYYSQIVNDFQKGDIAEGYSVSREKKESFPLTVTSAQKNPTAFYLCARGWRMLQYFGPGTRLTVT.

V is TRBV19 and J is TRBJ2-7; 7 positions agree with TRBD2. The CDR3 extends over 13 amino acids. Per the germline V gene, CDR1 is LNHDA and CDR2 is SQIVND (reference sequence). V dropped 4 bases and J dropped 2; count of bases not matched to a gene: 2. The DNA of the CDR3 is TGTGCCAGTAGTAGGAGCGGGGCCTACGAGCAGTACTTC. Translating it yields CASSRSGAYEQYF.

The chain links TRBV6-6 to TRBJ1-2, with TRBD1 matching 9 bases. Trimming removed 9 bases from V and 7 bases from J; junction bases left unmatched: 6. There are 12 residues in the CDR3. The germline CDR1 and CDR2 sequences are MNHNY and SVGAGI (reference sequence). This CDR3 is CASLQGAGGYTF. As DNA, the CDR3 is TGTGCCAGTCTACAGGGGGCTGGTGGCTACACCTTC.